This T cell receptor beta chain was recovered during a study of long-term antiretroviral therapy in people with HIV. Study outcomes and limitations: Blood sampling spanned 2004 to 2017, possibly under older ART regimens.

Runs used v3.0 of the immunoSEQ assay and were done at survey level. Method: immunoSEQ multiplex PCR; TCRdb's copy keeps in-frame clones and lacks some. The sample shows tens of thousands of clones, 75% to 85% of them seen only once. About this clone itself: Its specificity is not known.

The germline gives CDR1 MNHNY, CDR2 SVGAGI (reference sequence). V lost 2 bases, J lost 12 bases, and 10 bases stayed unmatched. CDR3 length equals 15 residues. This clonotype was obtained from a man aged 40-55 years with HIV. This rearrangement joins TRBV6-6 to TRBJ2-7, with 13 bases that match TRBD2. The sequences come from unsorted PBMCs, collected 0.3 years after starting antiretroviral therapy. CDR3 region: CASSYRGTSGTLWYF. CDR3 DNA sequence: TGTGCCAGCAGTTACCGCGGGACTAGCGGGACCCTGTGGTACTTC.